These 10 T cell receptor beta chains came from one sample sequenced in a study of blood T cells in healthy people across ages (dated by TCRdb to the mid-2010s). Libraries were made using 5' RACE. Sequencing took place on an Illumina HiSeq 2500. A second roughly 7 to 11 cycle PCR used a sample-barcoded 5' primer and a J-beta primer mix. TCRdb cleaned the public reads at Q25 with fastp, built clones with MiXCR and kept in-frame beta chains. Rows are unified per CDR3 protein, each entry keeping the most common DNA and genes. The sample yields more than 1,400,000 distinct CDR3 sequences; 42% were counted once. The ten top clones hold 7% to 9% of the sample. The material sequenced was blood. The receptors derive from a woman younger than 35 in good health.

As DNA, the CDR3 is TGCGCCAGCAGCCAACAGAGCCCCTACACAACTAATGAAAAACTGTTTTTT. It codes for CASSQQSPYTTNEKLFF. The chain recombines TRBV4-1 with TRBJ1-4; D remains unclear. The V end was cut by 2 bases, the J end by 0 bases, with 13 bases between. CDR1 and CDR2 (germline): MGHRA, YSYEKL. The CDR3 sequence is 17 residues long.

For this clonotype: One junction end disagrees with the germline gene, perhaps due to a read error. CDR3 region: CASSVDWEGIQYF. The CDR3 DNA follows: TGTGCCAGCAGCGTAGATTGGGAGGGCATTCAGTACTTC. The rearrangement joins TRBV11-2 to TRBJ2-4, with 7 bases matching TRBD2. The length of the CDR3 is 13 residues. CDR1 is SGHAT, CDR2 FQNNGV, per germline. The full variable domain, completed using reference TRBV11-2 and TRBJ2-4, is EAGVAQSPRYKIIEKRQSVAFWCNPISGHATLYWYQQILGQGPKLLIQFQNNGVVDDSQLPKDRFSAERLKGVDSTLKIQPAKLEDSAVYLCASSVDWEGIQYFGAGTRLSVL.

This clonotype was counted between two and nine times. The J gene is TRBJ2-1, the V gene TRBV7-9; the match to TRBD2 covers 13 bases. CDR3 length: 17 residues. V lost 0 bases and J lost 4; bases outside the gene matches: 3. Germline V gene lookup returns CDR1 SEHNR and CDR2 FQNEAQ (reference sequence). The CDR3 nucleotides read TGTGCCAGCAGCTTAGCTGGGACTAGCGGGACTTACAATGAGCAGTTCTTC. Its translation: CASSLAGTSGTYNEQFF.

This chain uses TRBV9 with TRBJ2-1, with a possible D match to TRBD1 (6 bases). V lost 4 bases and J 4 bases, leaving 21 bases between the germline ends. The CDR3 runs to 17 residues. Looked up from germline, CDR1 is SGDLS and CDR2 is YYNGEE. CDR3 in DNA: TGTGCCAGCAGCTCCCCCACGGGACGGGGACAATACAATGAGCAGTTCTTC. Translation gives CASSSPTGRGQYNEQFF.

This chain uses TRBV10-3 with TRBJ2-5; no definite D call. CDR3 length equals 13 residues. V lost 0 bases, J lost 11 bases, and 13 bases lay in between. CDR1 is ENHRY and CDR2 is SYGVKD in the germline V gene. CDR3 DNA sequence: TGTGCCATCAGTGAGTCCCGGAACAATGAGCAGTACTTC. This translates into CAISESRNNEQYF.

DNA of the CDR3: TGTGCCAGCAGCTCGTTGGACAGGGTACTAACTCAGCCCCAGCATTTT. This gives the protein CASSSLDRVLTQPQHF. This chain uses TRBV7-2 with TRBJ1-5, with 8 positions matching TRBD1. Trimming at V came to 4 bases and at J to 6 bases, leaving 11 bases not matched to a gene. Germline V gene data show CDR1 as SGHTA and CDR2 as FQGNSA. CDR3 length: 16 amino acids.

The chain employs TRBV20-1 and TRBJ2-1; 8 bases fit TRBD2. V lost 5 bases, J lost 6 bases, and 12 bases stayed unmatched. The CDR3 has 15 residues. CDR1 is DFQATT, CDR2 SNEGSKA, per germline (reference sequence). In DNA form, the CDR3 reads TGCAGTGCTCGGGGGCGGGGGGTGCGTACCAATGAGCAGTTCTTC. It encodes CSARGRGVRTNEQFF.

The CDR3 nucleotides read TGCGCCAGCAGCCCCTTGAGCGGTACGCAGTATTTT. Its translation is CASSPLSGTQYF. The chain employs TRBV10-1 and TRBJ2-3, with D possibly being TRBD2 (5 bases). Germline V gene lookup returns CDR1 WNHNN and CDR2 SYGVQD (reference sequence). This CDR3 is built from 12 residues. Trimming removed 6 bases at V and 8 bases at J, with 12 bases between.

The chain recombines TRBV9 with TRBJ2-1, with TRBD2 matching over 11 bases. The J call may be in error: the DNA end matches TRBJ2-7 better. CDR3 length equals 16 residues. From germline, CDR1 is SGDLS and CDR2 YYNGEE. CDR3 DNA sequence: TGTGCCAGCAGCGCTAGCGGGGGGCCGAACTACAATGAGCAGTACTTC. Amino acids: CASSASGGPNYNEQYF.

This clonotype came up a few times. V usage is TRBV5-1 and J usage is TRBJ2-7, with a weak D call TRBD1 (5 bases). This CDR3 is 14 amino acids long. CDR1 is SGHRS and CDR2 is YFSETQ in the germline V gene. V shed 0 bases and J shed 5 bases, with 12 bases lying between them. The chain's CDR3 is CASSLVPRENEQYF. The CDR3 DNA reads as TGCGCCAGCAGCTTGGTACCCAGGGAAAACGAGCAGTACTTC.